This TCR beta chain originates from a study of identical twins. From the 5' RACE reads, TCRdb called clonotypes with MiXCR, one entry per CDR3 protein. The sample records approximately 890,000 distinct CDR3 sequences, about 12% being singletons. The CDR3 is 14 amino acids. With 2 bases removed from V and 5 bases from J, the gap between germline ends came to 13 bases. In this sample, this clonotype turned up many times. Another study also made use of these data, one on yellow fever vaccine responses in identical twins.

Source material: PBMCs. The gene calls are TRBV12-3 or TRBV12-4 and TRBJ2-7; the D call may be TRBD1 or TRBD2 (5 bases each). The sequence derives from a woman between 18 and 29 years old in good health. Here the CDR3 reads CASSLSGSNNEQYF. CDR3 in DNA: TGTGCCAGCAGTTTATCAGGGAGTAACAACGAGCAGTACTTC.